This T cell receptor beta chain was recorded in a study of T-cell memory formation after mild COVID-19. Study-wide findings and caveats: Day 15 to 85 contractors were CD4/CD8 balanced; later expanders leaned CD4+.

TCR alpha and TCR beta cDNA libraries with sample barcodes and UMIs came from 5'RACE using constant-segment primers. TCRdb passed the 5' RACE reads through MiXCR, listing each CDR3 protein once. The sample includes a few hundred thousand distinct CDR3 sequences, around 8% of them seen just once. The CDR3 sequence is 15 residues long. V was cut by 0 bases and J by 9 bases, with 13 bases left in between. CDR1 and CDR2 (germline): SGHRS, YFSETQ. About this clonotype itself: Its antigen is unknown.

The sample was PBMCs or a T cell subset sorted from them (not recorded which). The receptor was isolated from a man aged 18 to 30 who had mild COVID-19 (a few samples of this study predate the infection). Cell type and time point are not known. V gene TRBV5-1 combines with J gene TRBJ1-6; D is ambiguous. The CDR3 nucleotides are TGCGCCAGCAGCTTGGCCTGGGAAGGAGGTTCACCCCTCCACTTT. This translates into CASSLAWEGGSPLHF. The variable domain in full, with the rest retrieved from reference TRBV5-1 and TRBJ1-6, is KAGVTQTPRYLIKTRGQQVTLSCSPISGHRSVSWYQQTPGQGLQFLFEYFSETQRNKGNFPGRFSGRQFSNSRSEMNVSTLELGDSALYLCASSLAWEGGSPLHFGNGTRLTVT.